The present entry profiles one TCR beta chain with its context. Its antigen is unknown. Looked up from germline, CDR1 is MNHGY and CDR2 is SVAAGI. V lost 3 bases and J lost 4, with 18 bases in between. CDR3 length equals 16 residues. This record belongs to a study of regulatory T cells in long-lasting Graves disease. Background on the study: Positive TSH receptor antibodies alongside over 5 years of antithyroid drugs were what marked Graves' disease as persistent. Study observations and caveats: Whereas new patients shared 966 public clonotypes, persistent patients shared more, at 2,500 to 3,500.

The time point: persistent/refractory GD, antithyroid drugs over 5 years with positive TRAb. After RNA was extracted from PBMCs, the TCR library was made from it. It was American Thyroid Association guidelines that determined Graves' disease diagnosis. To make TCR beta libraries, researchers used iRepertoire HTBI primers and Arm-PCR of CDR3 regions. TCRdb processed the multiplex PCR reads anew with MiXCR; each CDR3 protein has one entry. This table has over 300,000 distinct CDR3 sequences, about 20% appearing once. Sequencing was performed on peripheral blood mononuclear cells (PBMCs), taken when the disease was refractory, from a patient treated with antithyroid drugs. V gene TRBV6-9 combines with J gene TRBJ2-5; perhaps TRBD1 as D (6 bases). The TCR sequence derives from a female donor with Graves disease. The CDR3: CASSYTHPQGGETQYF. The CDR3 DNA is TGTGCCAGCAGTTACACGCACCCACAGGGTGGAGAGACCCAGTACTTC.